This T cell receptor (beta chain) was recovered during a study of blood T cell repertoires in COVID-19. Profiled with immunoSEQ multiplex PCR; TCRdb holds only in-frame clones, not every one. The data show some 200,000 clones, under 90% seen once. The V gene lost 1 base and the J gene lost 0 bases, with 9 bases spanning the gap. Germline CDR1 and CDR2: SEHNR and FQNEAQ (reference sequence). The CDR3 consists of 15 residues. Material: peripheral blood. J is TRBJ1-1 and V is TRBV7-9; D gene uncertain. This sequence originates from a young man with active or convalescent COVID-19. This CDR3 reads CASSLDPGLNTEAFF. CDR3 in DNA: TGTGCCAGCAGCTTAGATCCAGGCCTGAACACTGAAGCTTTCTTT.